This TCR beta chain stems from a study of T cell responses to AZD1222 COVID-19 vaccine. Sequencing used immunoSEQ multiplex PCR; TCRdb keeps in-frame clones, though not all of them. The sample includes a few hundred thousand clones, approximately 93% of them seen just once. Regarding this clone: Antigen unknown.

Germline V lookup: CDR1 MDHEN, CDR2 SYDVKM. The length of the CDR3 is 13 residues. J was trimmed by 5 bases and V by 10 bases; bases with no gene match: 9. Notes on the study in general: The repertoires were collected only after the peak T cell response. Females made up more of the donors, who were largely white British, and clonal diversity may have come out too low.

The V and J genes are TRBV28 and TRBJ2-7; 9 nucleotides agree with TRBD1. The receptor's source is an adult in good health. This material consisted of peripheral blood, taken on day 0 of AZD1222 vaccination. In DNA, the CDR3 is TGTGCCATCCCCGGGACAGGGCCCCACGAGCAGTACTTC. Amino acids: CAIPGTGPHEQYF.